This is a list of T cell receptor beta chains from one sample in a study of blood T cell repertoires in COVID-19. The data were produced by immunoSEQ multiplex PCR, yet TCRdb's version contains in-frame clones alone and is incomplete. Of 540,000 or so clones in the sample, about 89% were seen once. The material sequenced was peripheral blood. Every receptor here comes from a woman in her forties or fifties with COVID-19, enrolled during active disease. Each CDR3 is given with its conserved first and last residue. A D gene is named only where the DNA matches it firmly. The size entry is marked missing in some rows and otherwise reads once, few, many or a size class.

- | TRBJ2-7 | TRBV18 | - | TGTGCCAGCTCACCATGGGAGACAGGTGGCGAGCAGTACTTC | CASSPWETGGEQYF
- | TRBJ1-1 | TRBV19 | - | TGTGCCAGTAGTTCGCAGACAGATACTGAAGCTTTCTTT | CASSSQTDTEAFF
- | TRBJ1-2 | TRBV6-5 | - | TGTGCCAGCAGATCCCCTGGGTGGGGGGACGGCTACACCTTC | CASRSPGWGDGYTF
- | TRBJ2-2 | TRBV5-4 | - | TGTGCCAGCAGCTTCGGGCGGGGCACCGGGGAGCTGTTTTTT | CASSFGRGTGELFF
- | TRBJ1-6 | TRBV10-2 | - | TGCGCCAGCACCCCCCGCTCCGAAAGGGGTAATTCACCCCTCCACTTT | CASTPRSERGNSPLHF
- | TRBJ2-1 | TRBV29-1 | - | TGCAGCGCCCGACAGGCGTACAGCTCCTACAATGAGCAGTTCTTC | CSARQAYSSYNEQFF
- | TRBJ2-7 | TRBV28 | TRBD1 | TGTGCCAGCAGTTTGCCTTCCTATTCTTCGGGACAGGGCACCTACGAGCAGTACTTC | CASSLPSYSSGQGTYEQYF
once | TRBJ1-3 | TRBV11-2 | TRBD1 | TGTGCCAGCAGCTTAGATGACAGGGGGCCCGGAAACACCATATATTTT | CASSLDDRGPGNTIYF
- | TRBJ1-2 | TRBV30 | TRBD1 | TGTGCCTGGAAGGGACAGAATGGCTACACCTTC | CAWKGQNGYTF
- | TRBJ2-6 | TRBV19 | - | TGTGCCAGTAGTATACAGGGCAGCTCTGGGGCCAACGTCCTGACTTTC | CASSIQGSSGANVLTF
- | TRBJ2-3 | TRBV20-1 | TRBD2 | TGCAGTGCTAGTTACAGCGGGGGACGGGATACGCAGTATTTT | CSASYSGGRDTQYF
- | TRBJ1-2 | TRBV29-1 | - | TGCAGCGTTGAAGATGTCCGGGGGAGCGGCGGTGGCTACACCTTC | CSVEDVRGSGGGYTF
- | TRBJ2-7 | TRBV10-3 | - | TGTGCCATCCCCTTTACTTACGAGCAGTACTTC | CAIPFTYEQYF
- | TRBJ1-2 | TRBV3-1/TRBV3-2 | - | TGTGCCAGCAGCCAAGAGATTAGCGGTGGCTACACCTTC | CASSQEISGGYTF
- | TRBJ1-5 | TRBV28 | - | TGTGCCAGCAGTTCCCCCGAAAACAGGTTTACGAATCAGCCCCAGCATTTT | CASSSPENRFTNQPQHF
few | TRBJ2-2 | TRBV5-4 | TRBD2 | TGTGCCAGCAGCTTGAAGGGACTAGCGAACACCGGGGAGCTGTTTTTT | CASSLKGLANTGELFF
few | TRBJ2-1 | TRBV11-2 | - | TGTGCCAGCAGCTTTAGGGAGGTTTTGGCCTACAATGAGCAGTTCTTC | CASSFREVLAYNEQFF
- | TRBJ2-2 | TRBV19 | TRBD1 | TGTGCCAGTAGTTTCCCGATAACAGGGGAGAACACCGGGGAGCTGTTTTTT | CASSFPITGENTGELFF
- | TRBJ2-1 | TRBV7-9 | - | TGTGCCAGCAGCTTAAGGTCTCCCGGGGAGGTCCGAAGGAGGCAGTTCTTC | CASSLRSPGEVRRRQFF
- | TRBJ2-1 | TRBV4-2 | - | TGTGCCAGCAGCCAAGCCCGGGCAGGGGCGTACAATGAGCAGTTCTTC | CASSQARAGAYNEQFF
- | TRBJ2-6 | TRBV19 | - | TGTGCCAGTAGTGGTCAGGGATCCGGGGCCAACGTCCTGACTTTC | CASSGQGSGANVLTF
- | TRBJ2-1 | TRBV5-1 | TRBD2 | TGCGCCAGCAGCGAAGCGGGGGCGTACAATGAGCAGTTCTTC | CASSEAGAYNEQFF
- | TRBJ2-1 | TRBV5-1 | - | TGCGCCAGCAGCTTGGATCAGGGGACGAAGGAGCAGTTCTTC | CASSLDQGTKEQFF
- | TRBJ1-6 | TRBV19 | TRBD1 | TGTGCCAGTAGTATTGACAGGGGGGATAATTCACCCCTCCACTTT | CASSIDRGDNSPLHF
- | TRBJ2-1 | TRBV29-1 | - | TGCAGCGTTGTAGCGGGACAGGGATACAATGAGCAGTTCTTC | CSVVAGQGYNEQFF
once | TRBJ1-1 | TRBV20-1 | - | TGCAGTGCTGGGCAGGGCCAGGGAGCTTTCTTT | CSAGQGQGAFF
- | TRBJ1-6 | TRBV9 | - | TGTGCCAGCAGCGTTCAGGACATCTCCTATAATTCACCCCTCCACTTT | CASSVQDISYNSPLHF
- | TRBJ2-3 | TRBV19 | - | TGTGCCAGTAGTACCCCACGACAGTCCACAGATACGCAGTATTTT | CASSTPRQSTDTQYF
- | TRBJ1-4 | TRBV9 | - | TGTGCCAGCAGCGTAGGAGGCAGTACGGTTAATGAAAAACTGTTTTTT | CASSVGGSTVNEKLFF
- | TRBJ1-2 | TRBV10-2 | - | TGCGCCAGCAGTGAGTCCGCGACAGGACCCGTGCTGAACACCTTC | CASSESATGPVLNTF
- | TRBJ2-3 | TRBV24-1 | TRBD1 | TGTGCCACCGGGACAGGGGGCACAGATACGCAGTATTTT | CATGTGGTDTQYF
few | TRBJ1-6 | TRBV6-1 | TRBD1 | TGTGCCAGCAGTGAACCAGGGGGCCGTCATTCACCCCTCCACTTT | CASSEPGGRHSPLHF
- | TRBJ2-1 | TRBV2 | - | TGTGCCAGCAGCCAGTATACCAATGAGCAGTTCTTC | CASSQYTNEQFF
- | TRBJ1-4 | TRBV6-1 | - | TGTGCCAGCAGTGATATAGGGGGGGATGAAAAACTGTTTTTT | CASSDIGGDEKLFF
- | TRBJ1-3 | TRBV30 | TRBD1 | TGTGCCTGGAGCGAACAGGGGCAGAGGAACACCATATATTTT | CAWSEQGQRNTIYF
- | TRBJ1-6 | TRBV3-1/TRBV3-2 | TRBD1 | TGTGCCAGCAGCCAAGCCCTCGGGACAGGGCACTCACCCCTCCACTTT | CASSQALGTGHSPLHF
- | TRBJ2-7 | TRBV21-1 | - | TGTGCCAGCAGCAAAGGAGCTACAGCCGCCTACGAGCAGTACTTC | CASSKGATAAYEQYF
- | TRBJ2-7 | TRBV28 | TRBD1 | TGTGCCAGCAGTTTCCAGGGGGCGCGGCACGAGCAGTACTTC | CASSFQGARHEQYF
- | TRBJ2-5 | TRBV30 | - | TGTGCCTGGAGTGTACAGGGCCTAGGGCGAGAGACCCAGTACTTC | CAWSVQGLGRETQYF
- | TRBJ1-2 | TRBV6-5 | - | TGTGCCAGCACCTTCTCTGGGGCGGACTATGGCTACACCTTC | CASTFSGADYGYTF
- | TRBJ1-1 | TRBV30 | TRBD1 | TGTGCCTGGGGACAGGGGGGGAACACTGAAGCTTTCTTT | CAWGQGGNTEAFF
- | TRBJ1-3 | TRBV9 | - | TGTGCCAGCGGGGTAGAGGGAGACGGAAAGACCATATATTTT | CASGVEGDGKTIYF
- | TRBJ2-7 | TRBV6-5 | - | TGTGCCAGCACGGGGACCTACGAGCAGTACTTC | CASTGTYEQYF
once | TRBJ2-7 | TRBV7-9 | TRBD1 | TGTGCCAGCGGGACAGACAGGGTGGCTTACTACGAGCAGTACTTC | CASGTDRVAYYEQYF
- | TRBJ2-1 | TRBV9 | TRBD2 | TGTGCCAGCAGCGAAACTAGCGGAGGCTACAATGAGCAGTTCTTC | CASSETSGGYNEQFF
- | TRBJ2-3 | TRBV11-2 | TRBD2 | TGTGCCATTCCGGGACGGGGGGTCGATACGCAGTATTTT | CAIPGRGVDTQYF
- | TRBJ2-7 | TRBV18 | TRBD1 | TGTGCCAGCTCACATCAGGACAGGGGGGATGAGCAGTACTTC | CASSHQDRGDEQYF
- | TRBJ2-7 | TRBV4-2 | - | TGTGCCAGCAGCCAGCGGCCCGAGAGGAACGAGCAGTACTTC | CASSQRPERNEQYF
- | TRBJ1-5 | TRBV10-3 | - | TGTGCCATCAGAGCGGGACCCAATCAGCCCCAGCATTTT | CAIRAGPNQPQHF
- | TRBJ2-7 | TRBV28 | - | TGTGCCAGTGGCGGGACGGTCAGCTCCTACGAGCAGTACTTC | CASGGTVSSYEQYF
- | TRBJ2-1 | TRBV6-5 | TRBD2 | TGTGCCAGCACCCTACTAGCGGGGGCCTACAATGAGCAGTTCTTC | CASTLLAGAYNEQFF
- | TRBJ2-2 | TRBV3-1/TRBV3-2 | - | TGTGCCAGCAGCGACACAGCCGACACCGGGGAGCTGTTTTTT | CASSDTADTGELFF
- | TRBJ2-2 | TRBV7-6 | - | TGTGCCAGCAGATATAGTCCGGGGTCCGGGGAGCTGTTTTTT | CASRYSPGSGELFF